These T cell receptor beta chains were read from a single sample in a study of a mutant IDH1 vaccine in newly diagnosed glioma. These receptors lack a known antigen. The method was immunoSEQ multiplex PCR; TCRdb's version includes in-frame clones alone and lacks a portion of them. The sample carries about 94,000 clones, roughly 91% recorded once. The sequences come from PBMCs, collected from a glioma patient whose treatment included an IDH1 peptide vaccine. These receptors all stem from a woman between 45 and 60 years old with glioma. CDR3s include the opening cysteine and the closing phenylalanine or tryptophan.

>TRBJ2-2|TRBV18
CASLPGQGAELFF
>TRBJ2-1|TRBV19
CASSISGRGHNEQFF
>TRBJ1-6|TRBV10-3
CAISDTGRISPLHF
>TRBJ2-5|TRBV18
CASSLPGRETQYF
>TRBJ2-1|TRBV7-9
CASSLETSEYNEQFF
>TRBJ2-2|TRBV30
CAWSKYSNTGELFF
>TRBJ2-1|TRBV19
CASSIDLLTLHNEQFF
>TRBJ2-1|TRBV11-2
CASSLGSGRGENEQFF
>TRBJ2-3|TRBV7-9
CASRFLVGEVASTDTQYF
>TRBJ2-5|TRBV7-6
CASSLAWEWSQYF
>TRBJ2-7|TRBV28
CASSLVQIYEQYF
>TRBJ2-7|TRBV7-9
CASSSGTGSYEQYF
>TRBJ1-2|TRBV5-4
CASSFRQGDGYTF
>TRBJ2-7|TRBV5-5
CASSSGLAHTYEQYF
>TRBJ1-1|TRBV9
CASSVEGLTEAFF
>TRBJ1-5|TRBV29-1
CSVAGGSDQPQHF
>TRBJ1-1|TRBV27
CASSPDPMNTEAFF
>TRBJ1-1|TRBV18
CASSGGEDTEAFF
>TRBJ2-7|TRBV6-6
CASSYSRRTSEQYF
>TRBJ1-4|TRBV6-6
CASNKDGQAEKLFF
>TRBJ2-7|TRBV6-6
CASSIRHSYEQYF
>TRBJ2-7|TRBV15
CATSRVTGPYEQYF
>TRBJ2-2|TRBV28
CASSLGFQTGELFF
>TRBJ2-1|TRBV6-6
CASSPITGENEQFF
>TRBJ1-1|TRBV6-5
CASSNWDVLEAFF
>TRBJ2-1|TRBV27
CASTYRTSGRARFSYNEQFF
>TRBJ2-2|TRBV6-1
CASPTGGPDTGELFF
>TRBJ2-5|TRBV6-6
CASSYWGAGETQYF
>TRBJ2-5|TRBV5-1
CASSLGEQGGGETQYF
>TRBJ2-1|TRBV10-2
CASSLDSYNEQFF
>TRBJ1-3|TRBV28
CASSPGGRGNTIYF
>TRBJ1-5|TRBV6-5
CASSYSAPGNNQPQHF
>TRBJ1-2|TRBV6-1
CASSEVGTGIYGYTF
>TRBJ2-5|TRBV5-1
CASSLDRVQGTQYF
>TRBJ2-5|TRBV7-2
CASSHQVPRETQYF
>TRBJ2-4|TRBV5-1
CASSLGGARIDIQYF
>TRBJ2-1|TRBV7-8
CASSIPTSGSSYNEQFF
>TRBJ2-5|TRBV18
CASLAAETQYF
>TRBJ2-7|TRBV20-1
CSAKDYIEQYF
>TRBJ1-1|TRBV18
CASSPPGGQGPEAFF
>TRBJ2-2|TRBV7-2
CASSLRGHSNTGELFF
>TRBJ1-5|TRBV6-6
CASSQTGSVQPQHF
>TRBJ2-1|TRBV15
CATSSGLGLADGDEQFF
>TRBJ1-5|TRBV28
CASSLYTTGQPQHF
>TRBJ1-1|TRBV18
CASSPGTGRSTEAFF